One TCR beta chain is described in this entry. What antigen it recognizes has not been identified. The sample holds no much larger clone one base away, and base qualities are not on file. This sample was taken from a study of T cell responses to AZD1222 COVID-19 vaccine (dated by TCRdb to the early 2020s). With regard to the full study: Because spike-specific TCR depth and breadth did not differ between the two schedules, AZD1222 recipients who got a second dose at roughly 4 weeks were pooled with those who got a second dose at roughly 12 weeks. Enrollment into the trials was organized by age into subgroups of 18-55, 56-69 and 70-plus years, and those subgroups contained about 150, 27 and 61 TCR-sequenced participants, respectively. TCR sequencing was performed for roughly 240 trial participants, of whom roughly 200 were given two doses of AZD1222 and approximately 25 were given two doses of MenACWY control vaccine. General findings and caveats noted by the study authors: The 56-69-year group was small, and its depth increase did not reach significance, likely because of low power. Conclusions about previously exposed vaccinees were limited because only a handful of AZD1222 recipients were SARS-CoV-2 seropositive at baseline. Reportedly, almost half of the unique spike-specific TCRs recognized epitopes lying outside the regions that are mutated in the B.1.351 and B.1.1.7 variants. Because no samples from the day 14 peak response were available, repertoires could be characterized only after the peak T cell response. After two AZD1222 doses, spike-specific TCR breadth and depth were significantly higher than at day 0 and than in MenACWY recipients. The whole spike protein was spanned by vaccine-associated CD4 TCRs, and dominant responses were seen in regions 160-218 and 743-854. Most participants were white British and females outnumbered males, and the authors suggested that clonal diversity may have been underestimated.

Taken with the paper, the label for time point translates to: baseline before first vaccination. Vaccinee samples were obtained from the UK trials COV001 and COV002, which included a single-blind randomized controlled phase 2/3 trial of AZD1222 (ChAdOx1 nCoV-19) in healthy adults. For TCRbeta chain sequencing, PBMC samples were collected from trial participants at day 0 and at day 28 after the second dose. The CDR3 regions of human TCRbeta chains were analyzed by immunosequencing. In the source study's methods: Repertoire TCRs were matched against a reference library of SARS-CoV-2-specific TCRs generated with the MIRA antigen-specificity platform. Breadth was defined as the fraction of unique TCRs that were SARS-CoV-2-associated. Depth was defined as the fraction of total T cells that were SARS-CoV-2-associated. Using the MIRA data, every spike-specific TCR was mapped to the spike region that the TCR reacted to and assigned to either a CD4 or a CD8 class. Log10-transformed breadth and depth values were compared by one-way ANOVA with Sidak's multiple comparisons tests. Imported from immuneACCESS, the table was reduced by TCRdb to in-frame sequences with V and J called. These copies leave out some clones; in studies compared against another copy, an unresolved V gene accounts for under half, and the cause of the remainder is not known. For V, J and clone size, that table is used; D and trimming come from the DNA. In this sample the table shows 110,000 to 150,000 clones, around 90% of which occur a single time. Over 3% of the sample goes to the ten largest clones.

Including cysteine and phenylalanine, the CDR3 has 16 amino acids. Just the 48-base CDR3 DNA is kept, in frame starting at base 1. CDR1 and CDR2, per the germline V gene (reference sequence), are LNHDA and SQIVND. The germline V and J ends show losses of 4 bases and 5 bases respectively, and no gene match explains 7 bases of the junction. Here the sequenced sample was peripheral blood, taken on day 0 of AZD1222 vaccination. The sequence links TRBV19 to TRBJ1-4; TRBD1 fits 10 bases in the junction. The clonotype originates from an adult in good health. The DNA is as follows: TGTGCCAGTAGTACCCGGACAGGGGGACCCAATGAAAAACTGTTTTTT. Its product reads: CASSTRTGGPNEKLFF.